This T cell receptor beta chain is drawn from a study of T cell responses to AZD1222 COVID-19 vaccine. The study's findings and limits: After two AZD1222 doses, spike-specific TCR breadth and depth rose versus day 0. Clonal diversity was possibly underestimated, and white British individuals and females predominated among donors. Among spike-specific TCRs, nearly half reportedly target unmutated variant regions.

Libraries were prepared by immunoSEQ multiplex PCR; TCRdb keeps only in-frame clonotypes and omits some of them. Of about 140,000 clones in the sample, about 90% are singletons; the top ten hold 7.5%. Trimming took 7 bases from V and 0 from J, leaving 10 bases between them. Germline loops: CDR1 MDHEN, CDR2 SYDVKM. The length of the CDR3 is 14 residues. A note on this clone: Its antigen is not identified.

This material consisted of peripheral blood, taken 28 days after the second dose of the MenACWY control vaccine. This chain connects TRBV28 to TRBJ1-3; unclear D gene. The TCR sequence derives from an adult who received the MenACWY meningococcal vaccine as a control. As DNA, the CDR3 is TGTGCCAGCACCCCGATGGGCTCTGGAAACACCATATATTTT. Translated, it gives CASTPMGSGNTIYF.